This T cell receptor (beta chain) was obtained from a study of CD8 T cells in Susac syndrome. Study details: Among the Susac syndrome patients sequenced, about 6 had active disease and about eight were in remission. The Susac syndrome patients were therapy-naive, on corticosteroids, or on intravenous immunoglobulin alone at blood draw. Study outcomes and limitations: The TCR sequencing and HLA analysis in the study involved a relatively small number of individuals, as the study acknowledged.

With 1 base removed from V and 7 bases from J, the gap between germline ends came to 8 bases. The CDR3 loop spans 12 amino acids. Germline V gene data show CDR1 as LGHDT and CDR2 as YNNKEL (reference sequence). When the RNA was reverse transcribed, random hexamers were used with an input of 0.5 to 1 ug. TCRdb itself ran the immunoSEQ multiplex PCR reads through MiXCR, one entry per CDR3 protein. Among under 200,000 distinct CDR3 sequences listed, roughly 95% were seen once. Under recently defined diagnostic criteria, the patients with Susac syndrome qualified as having definite or probable disease. A word on this clonotype: Its antigen remains unidentified.

This sequence originates from a human donor with Susac syndrome. This sequence joins TRBV3-1 and TRBJ2-7; D gene ambiguous. Specimen: CD4+ T cells from PBMCs. The CDR3 region has the DNA TGTGCCAGCAGCCAAGCTGGGCCGGAGCAGTACTTC. This codes for CASSQAGPEQYF.